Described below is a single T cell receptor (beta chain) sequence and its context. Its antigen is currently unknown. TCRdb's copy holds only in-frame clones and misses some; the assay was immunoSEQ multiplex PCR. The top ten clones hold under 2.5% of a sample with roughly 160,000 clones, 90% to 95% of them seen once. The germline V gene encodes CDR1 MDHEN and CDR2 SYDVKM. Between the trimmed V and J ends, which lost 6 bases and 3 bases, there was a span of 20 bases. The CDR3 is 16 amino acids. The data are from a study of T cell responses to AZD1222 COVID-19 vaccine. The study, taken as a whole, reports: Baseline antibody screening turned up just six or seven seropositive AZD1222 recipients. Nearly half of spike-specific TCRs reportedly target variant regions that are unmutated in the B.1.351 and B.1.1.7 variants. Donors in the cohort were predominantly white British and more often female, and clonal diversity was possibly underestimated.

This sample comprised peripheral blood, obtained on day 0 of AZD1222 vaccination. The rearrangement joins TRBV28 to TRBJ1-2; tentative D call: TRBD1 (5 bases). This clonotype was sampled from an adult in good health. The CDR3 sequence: CASSGDGLVTDYGYTF. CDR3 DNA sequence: TGTGCCAGCAGCGGGGACGGACTTGTTACTGACTATGGCTACACCTTC.